The 12 T cell receptor beta chains below come from one sample, sequenced in a study of cytomegalovirus exposure and HLA in healthy donors. The study ran its PCR with 60 Vbeta and 13 Jbeta primers. Assay used: immunoSEQ multiplex PCR; TCRdb lists only in-frame clones, some missing. In total, the table holds about 140,000 clones. The specimen sequenced was PBMCs. Source of these receptors: a woman aged 18 to 35 in good health and CMV-seronegative.

This chain links TRBV10-1 with TRBJ1-1, with D possibly matching TRBD1 (5 bases). This CDR3 is 13 amino acids long. CDR1 and CDR2 (germline): WNHNN, SYGVQD (reference sequence). V lost 6 bases to trimming and J lost 5 bases, with 13 bases between them. CDR3 sequence (DNA): TGCGCCAGCAGCCCCGCGGCAGGGACTGAAGCTTTCTTT. Its protein is CASSPAAGTEAFF.

This chain uses TRBV19 with TRBJ1-4; D perhaps matches TRBD1 (6 bases). Germline V gene lookup returns CDR1 LNHDA and CDR2 SQIVND (reference sequence). CDR3 length: 13 amino acids. The V gene lost 4 bases and the J gene lost 5 bases, with 8 bases spanning the gap. The chain's CDR3 is CASSRTENEKLFF. In nucleotides, the CDR3 is TGTGCCAGTAGTAGGACAGAAAATGAAAAACTGTTTTTT.

This chain joins TRBV5-1 and TRBJ1-2; TRBD1 agrees at 8 bases. V trimming: 4 bases; J trimming: 4 bases; junction bases outside the gene matches: 6. The CDR3 runs 14 residues. Looked up from germline, CDR1 is SGHRS and CDR2 is YFSETQ. The CDR3 DNA reads as TGCGCCAGCAGCCCTCGGACAGGGAGCTATGGCTACACCTTC. Translating it yields CASSPRTGSYGYTF.

V and J are TRBV5-1 and TRBJ1-2, with unresolved D. With 4 bases removed from V and 4 bases from J, the gap between germline ends came to 14 bases. The V gene's germline CDR1 is SGHRS and CDR2 YFSETQ. This CDR3 has 14 amino acids. CDR3 nucleotides: TGCGCCAGCAGCGAGGATGGGAGAGGCTATGGCTACACCTTC. Protein product: CASSEDGRGYGYTF.

The chain has TRBV29-1 and TRBJ2-1, with 9 bases matching TRBD2. The germline V gene has CDR1 SQVTM and CDR2 ANQGSEA. V lost 4 bases, J lost 7 bases, and 11 bases stayed unmatched. The length of the CDR3 is 15 residues. This chain's CDR3 is CSVGGLAQTGNEQFF. In DNA form, the CDR3 reads TGCAGCGTTGGGGGACTAGCACAAACGGGTAATGAGCAGTTCTTC.

This chain joins TRBV7-3 and TRBJ2-3; TRBD1 matches at 7 bases. The CDR3 loop spans 15 amino acids. J lost 3 bases, V lost 2 bases, and 5 bases had no gene match. Germline-derived CDR1 and CDR2 are SGHTA and FQGTGA. The CDR3 DNA follows: TGTGCCAGCAGCTTACTAGGGACAGCGACAGATACGCAGTATTTT. Translation gives CASSLLGTATDTQYF.

The rearrangement joins TRBV25-1 to TRBJ2-1; possibly TRBD1 for D (6 bases). Trimming removed 1 base at V and 6 bases at J, with 13 bases between. In germline, CDR1 is MGHDK, CDR2 SYGVNS. The CDR3 spans 15 residues. The CDR3 sequence: CASSEFGTRPNEQFF. The CDR3 region has the DNA TGTGCCAGCAGTGAATTCGGGACAAGGCCCAATGAGCAGTTCTTC.

This sequence joins TRBV18 and TRBJ1-3; 7 bases fit TRBD1. The CDR3 consists of 16 residues. Trimming took 3 bases from V and 0 from J; bases not matched to a gene: 5. CDR1 is KGHSH, CDR2 LQKENI, per germline. Written as DNA, the CDR3 is TGTGCCAGCTCACCCCGGGACAGCAGCTCTGGAAACACCATATATTTT. This translates into CASSPRDSSSGNTIYF.

J is TRBJ1-1 and V is TRBV4-1; D may be TRBD1 (5 bases). The CDR3 length is 15 residues. Germline V gene lookup returns CDR1 MGHRA and CDR2 YSYEKL. The ends were cut back, 4 bases at V and 0 bases at J, with 12 bases in the middle. The chain's CDR3 is CASSPPAGLNTEAFF. Here the CDR3 DNA reads TGCGCCAGCAGCCCCCCCGCAGGGCTGAACACTGAAGCTTTCTTT.

V gene TRBV7-2 combines with J gene TRBJ2-5, with a weak D call TRBD2 (6 bases). The germline V gene has CDR1 SGHTA and CDR2 FQGNSA. The V end lost 3 bases, the J end lost 4 bases, and 12 bases lay between the germline ends. This CDR3 has 14 residues. This CDR3 reads CASSLRDRAETQYF. The CDR3 DNA is TGTGCCAGCAGCTTGCGGGACCGGGCAGAGACCCAGTACTTC.

The V gene is TRBV7-9, the J gene TRBJ1-4; the D gene is possibly TRBD1 (5 bases). This CDR3 region has 13 residues. The V and J ends lost 0 bases and 6 bases respectively, with 5 bases between them. Germline lookup yields CDR1 SEHNR and CDR2 FQNEAQ (reference sequence). Here the CDR3 DNA reads TGTGCCAGCAGCTTAGCGGGGCATGAAAAACTGTTTTTT. This gives the protein CASSLAGHEKLFF.

The chain is built from TRBV7-9 and TRBJ1-1; D call uncertain. The V gene lost 0 bases and the J gene lost 11 bases, with 7 bases spanning the gap. The germline gives CDR1 SEHNR, CDR2 FQNEAQ (reference sequence). This CDR3 spans 11 amino acids. This chain's CDR3 is CASSLAGGAFF. CDR3 coding DNA: TGTGCCAGCAGCTTAGCGGGCGGGGCTTTCTTT.